This is a list of T cell receptor beta chains from one sample in a study of siplizumab effects on memory and regulatory T cells. Data came from immunoSEQ multiplex PCR; TCRdb stores just in-frame clones and leaves some out. The sample lists some 100,000 clones, about nine tenths occurring once. Sequenced material: CD4+ T cells sorted from blood. Every receptor here comes from a human donor in good health. CDR3s include the opening cysteine and the closing phenylalanine or tryptophan. The D gene is left open where the match is weak. Not all rows give a size; the values are once, few, many and, for expanded clones, a class.

v_call	j_call	cdr3_length	d_call	clone_size	cdr3_nt	cdr3_aa
TRBV18	TRBJ2-7	15	TRBD1	NA	TGTGCCAGCTCACCACCGGGACAGGGAAGGAACGAGCAGTACTTC	CASSPPGQGRNEQYF
TRBV6-5	TRBJ1-4	12	NA	NA	TGTGCCAGCAGAGACGATAATGAAAAACTGTTTTTT	CASRDDNEKLFF
TRBV7-2	TRBJ2-1	14	TRBD2	NA	TGTGCCAGCAGCTACGGACTAGTCCCTAATGAGCAGTTCTTC	CASSYGLVPNEQFF
TRBV6-6	TRBJ2-1	14	TRBD1	once	TGTGCCAGCAACCCAGGGGGCGCCCACAATGAGCAGTTCTTC	CASNPGGAHNEQFF
TRBV2	TRBJ2-7	11	NA	NA	TGTGCCAGCAGTCTCAAGGTAGAGCAGTACTTC	CASSLKVEQYF
TRBV6-5	TRBJ2-2	15	TRBD2	NA	TGTGCCAGCAGTTACTCGTCGGGGGGGCCCGGGGAGCTGTTTTTT	CASSYSSGGPGELFF
TRBV27	TRBJ1-1	12	NA	NA	TGTGCCAGCCGGCGGGGGCCTACTGAAGCTTTCTTT	CASRRGPTEAFF
TRBV30	TRBJ1-2	13	TRBD1	NA	TGTGCCTGGAGTGCGGACAGGGGGGATGGCTACACCTTC	CAWSADRGDGYTF
TRBV7-2	TRBJ1-3	16	NA	NA	TGTGCCAGCAGCTTGGGGTTTCCTTCCGCGGGAAACACCATATATTTT	CASSLGFPSAGNTIYF
TRBV4-1	TRBJ1-4	14	TRBD1	NA	TGCGCCAGCAGAACCGGGACAGGGAATGAAAAACTGTTTTTT	CASRTGTGNEKLFF
TRBV19	TRBJ2-5	16	NA	NA	TGTGCCAGTTCAGGAGTCATCAGGGCGAGGGAAGAGACCCAGTACTTC	CASSGVIRAREETQYF
TRBV6-6	TRBJ1-4	14	TRBD1	NA	TGTGCCAGCAAACCCGGGACAGGGAGGGAAAAACTGTTTTTT	CASKPGTGREKLFF
TRBV6-1	TRBJ2-5	12	NA	NA	TGTGCCAGCAGCCGAATCGAAGAGACCCAGTACTTC	CASSRIEETQYF
TRBV7-2	TRBJ2-3	16	NA	NA	TGTGCCAGCAGCTTACAGCAGAACCGAGCGGGAGATACGCAGTATTTT	CASSLQQNRAGDTQYF
TRBV18	TRBJ1-2	17	NA	NA	TGTGCCAGCTCACCACGTGGAAAGGGGGACTCTAACTATGGCTACACCTTC	CASSPRGKGDSNYGYTF
TRBV5-5	TRBJ2-4	15	TRBD1	NA	TGTGCCAGCAGCTATAGAGAGGGGGCAGGAGTCATTCAGTACTTC	CASSYREGAGVIQYF
TRBV7-9	TRBJ2-7	14	NA	NA	TGTGCCAGCAGCTTGGGTCAGGGGCCCCACGAGCAGTACTTC	CASSLGQGPHEQYF
TRBV10-3	TRBJ1-3	13	NA	NA	TGTGCCATCAAGCAGGAAGGTGGAAACACCATATATTTT	CAIKQEGGNTIYF
TRBV5-4	TRBJ2-7	15	TRBD1	NA	TGTGCCAGCAGCTTGGTATCCGGGACAGGGGGCGAGCAGTACTTC	CASSLVSGTGGEQYF
TRBV7-3	TRBJ2-1	15	NA	NA	TGTGCCAGCAGCTTAAATTGGCAGGGGAACAATGAGCAGTTCTTC	CASSLNWQGNNEQFF
TRBV25-1	TRBJ1-2	15	NA	NA	TGTGCCAGCAGTGAATTGCACAGGGAGACGAGCGGCTACACCTTC	CASSELHRETSGYTF
TRBV6-6	TRBJ1-2	13	NA	NA	TGTGCCAGCAGTTTTAGGGGGAACTATGGCTACACCTTC	CASSFRGNYGYTF
TRBV4-3	TRBJ2-5	14	TRBD1	NA	TGCGCCAGCAGCCAAGAGACAGGGGCAGAGACCCAGTACTTC	CASSQETGAETQYF
TRBV15	TRBJ2-3	17	TRBD2	NA	TGTGCCACCAGCAGAGATCGCGGTTTAGCGGGGGGAGATACGCAGTATTTT	CATSRDRGLAGGDTQYF
TRBV15	TRBJ1-4	16	NA	NA	TGTGCCACCAGCAGGAAATCAATGGTGGGTGGTGAAAAACTGTTTTTT	CATSRKSMVGGEKLFF
TRBV5-1	TRBJ2-7	14	NA	NA	TGCGCCAGCAGCTTGTCTAACCGCGCCTACGAGCAGTACTTC	CASSLSNRAYEQYF
TRBV9	TRBJ2-3	16	NA	once	TGTGCCAGCAGCGTAGGGGCTAGCCTTAGCTCAGATACGCAGTATTTT	CASSVGASLSSDTQYF
TRBV13	TRBJ1-5	17	TRBD1	NA	TGTGCCAGCAGCTTAGGCGGCCTCCGGGACAGGAATCAGCCCCAGCATTTT	CASSLGGLRDRNQPQHF
TRBV7-9	TRBJ1-5	13	NA	once	TGTGCCAGCAGTTCATATAGCAATCAGCCCCAGCATTTT	CASSSYSNQPQHF
TRBV5-1	TRBJ2-2	14	NA	NA	TGCGCCAGCAGCCTTCCGGGGAACACCGGGGAGCTGTTTTTT	CASSLPGNTGELFF